A single T cell receptor beta chain is shown here with its context. Antigen: not known. CD8 cells classed as naive were CD45RO-negative and positively selected for CCR7, excluding terminally differentiated effector memory CD45RA+ cells. Only Caucasian adults living in Nashville, Tennessee made up the donor group. The data are from a study of shared clonotypes between healthy human individuals. In the study overall: The plates for each donor numbered three CD4 naive, three CD4 memory, two CD8 naive and one CD8 memory. General observations from the study: Despite large depth, sorted-subset datasets appeared incompletely sequenced.

The germline gives CDR1 GTSNPN, CDR2 SVGIG (reference sequence). This CDR3 is built from 11 residues. V was pared by 0 bases and J by 10 bases, with 9 bases between. Assay used: immunoSEQ multiplex PCR; TCRdb lists only in-frame clones, some missing. The sample includes about 2 million clones, just under 95% of them seen just once. The gene calls are TRBV30 and TRBJ1-1; D is ambiguous. The source of this sequence is a man between 18 and 29 years old in good health. The sequenced sample was naive CD8+ T cells sorted from blood. The CDR3, as DNA: TGTGCCTGGAGTGTCAGCGCCGGAGCTTTCTTT. It codes for CAWSVSAGAFF.